These 7 T cell receptor beta chains share one sample of origin, sequenced in a study of blood T cells in healthy people across ages (dated by TCRdb to 2015 to 2017). Library generation was performed with 5' RACE. The sample was run on an Illumina HiSeq 2500. The second PCR ran for about 7 to 11 cycles and used a J-beta primer mix along with a sample-barcoded 5' primer. TCRdb reworked the public reads: Q25 trimming with fastp, MiXCR clone assembly, productive beta chains retained. Each CDR3 protein appears once, grouped with its most common genes and DNA. Within this sample are 350,000 to 450,000 distinct CDR3 sequences, with approximately 51% of them counted one time only. Of the sample, approximately 51% is held by the ten largest clones. Input material: blood. The receptors here all came from a man between 60 and 75 years old in good health.

This clonotype occurred a few times. The chain joins TRBV3-1 to TRBJ2-3; D unclear. The CDR3 is made up of 13 amino acids. Germline-derived CDR1 and CDR2 are LGHDT and YNNKEL (reference sequence). V dropped 0 bases and J dropped 3 bases, with 4 bases sitting between them. CDR3 region: CASSQDLTDTQYF. In nucleotides, the CDR3 is TGTGCCAGCAGCCAAGATTTGACAGATACGCAGTATTTT.

Turning to this clonotype: A much more abundant neighbour one base away suggests this may be a read error. The chain recombines TRBV7-2 with TRBJ2-7; no clear D gene. Germline CDR1 is SGHTA and CDR2 is FQGNSA. The CDR3 is made up of 11 amino acids. Trimming took 6 bases from V and 7 from J, leaving 10 bases between them. The CDR3 nucleotides are TGTGCCAGCAGTCGCCTGGGTGAGCAGTACTTC. Its translation is CASSRLGEQYF.

This clonotype has a single count. The V gene is TRBV2, the J gene TRBJ1-4; maybe TRBD1 (5 bases). This CDR3 is 15 amino acids long. Germline V CDR1 and CDR2: SNHLY, FYNNEI. V lost 2 bases and J 8 bases, leaving 15 bases between the germline ends. In nucleotides, the CDR3 is TGTGCCAGCAGTGAAATCTTAGGGGTGGCGGAAAAACTGTTTTTT. It codes for CASSEILGVAEKLFF.

The chain couples TRBV7-6 to TRBJ2-7; TRBD2 agrees at 10 bases. The germline CDR1 and CDR2 sequences are SGHVS and FNYEAQ. The trim removed 4 bases at V and 1 base at J, leaving 10 bases unmatched. The CDR3 length is 17 residues. CDR3 bases: TGTGCCAGCAGCTCCCCGGCTAGCGGGAGAAAGTCCTACGAGCAGTACTTC. Encoded protein: CASSSPASGRKSYEQYF.

The chain is built from TRBV20-1 and TRBJ2-1; 10 bases fit TRBD2. CDR3 size: 13 residues. Germline-derived CDR1 and CDR2 are DFQATT and SNEGSKA (reference sequence). J gave up 13 bases and V 3 bases, and 9 bases lay outside the gene matches. In DNA form, the CDR3 reads TGCAGTGCTAGGCCTAGCGGGAGAGAGACCCAGTTCTTC. Translation gives CSARPSGRETQFF.

The J gene is TRBJ2-6, the V gene TRBV28; a possible D gene is TRBD2 (5 bases). CDR1 and CDR2 from the germline V gene are MDHEN and SYDVKM. Trimming stripped 3 bases from V and 0 bases from J, with 12 bases between. The CDR3 totals 17 residues. In DNA, the CDR3 is TGTGCCAGCAGTTTTCGGGGAATGAGCTCTGGGGCCAACGTCCTGACTTTC. Translated, it gives CASSFRGMSSGANVLTF.

The V call is TRBV28, the J call TRBJ1-5; a possible D gene is TRBD1 (6 bases). The CDR3 spans 14 residues. Germline V gives CDR1 MDHEN, CDR2 SYDVKM. Trimming shortened V by 5 bases and J by 0 bases, and 8 bases separated the two germline ends. The DNA of the CDR3 is TGTGCCAGCAGTACAGGGACTAGCAATCAGCCCCAGCATTTT. Residues: CASSTGTSNQPQHF.